Listed here is a single T cell receptor (beta chain). Deep-level settings were used for running the assay. Generated by immunoSEQ multiplex PCR, the TCRdb table keeps only in-frame clones and is missing some. The table has under 650,000 clones, less than 96% seen once. This entry comes from a study of shared clonotypes between healthy human individuals. Study-wide background: The study drew on a couple of women and a few men aged 18 to 49 as donors. Each donor had three CD4 naive, three CD4 memory, two CD8 naive and one CD8 memory plate.

The germline CDR1 and CDR2 sequences are ENHRY and SYGVKD. V dropped 11 bases and J dropped 7; count of bases not matched to a gene: 14. The CDR3 sequence is 15 residues long. The V gene is TRBV10-3, the J gene TRBJ1-6; 7 nucleotides match TRBD1. This clonotype was obtained from a woman aged 30 to 39 in good health. The sequenced sample was naive CD4+ T cells sorted from blood. Subset given: CD45RA+ positively selected. The CDR3 here is CAVSRGGTVNSPLHF. CDR3 bases: TGTGCCGTTTCCCGCGGCGGGACAGTAAATTCACCCCTCCACTTT.